The T cell receptor (beta chain) described here comes from a study of tumor-infiltrating lymphocytes in primary liver carcinoma. On this clonotype: A single base separates this from a much larger clone, so it may be a read error.

Germline DNA was also extracted, and blood RNA derived from unsorted whole blood. Synthesis of TCR beta cDNA was carried out from approximately 0.55 ug total RNA with a constant-region primer. The TCR beta library was amplified through three nested multiplex PCR rounds in a modified ARM-PCR procedure. Forward primers for TRBV1-TRBV30 and a C-beta reverse primer served the first two PCR rounds, at roughly 10 cycles each. TCRdb recomputed calls from the multiplex PCR reads with MiXCR, one row per CDR3 protein. The sample carries approximately 340,000 distinct CDR3 sequences, less than 75% recorded once. V lost 4 bases to trimming and J lost 1 base, with 13 bases between them. The CDR3 is 14 residues long. Germline lookup yields CDR1 SQVTM and CDR2 ANQGSEA.

V and J are TRBV29-1 and TRBJ1-1, with D maybe TRBD1 (5 bases). This clonotype originated in a man in his forties with primary liver carcinoma and hepatitis B virus infection. Sequenced material: peripheral blood. The DNA for the CDR3 is TGCAGCGTTGCCGTGGGGCAAAGGAACACTGAAGCTTTCTTT. Protein sequence: CSVAVGQRNTEAFF.